This T cell receptor beta chain was captured in a study of graft-versus-host responses after intestinal transplantation. Looking at the study overall: Recipients had multivisceral, liver-intestinal, or isolated intestinal transplants. Anti-thymocyte globulin induction, then tacrolimus and steroids for 3 to 4 years, went to all recipients.

About this clone: Its antigen is unidentified.

Whole-study results and caveats: Declining HvG levels early post-transplant were linked to peak circulating GvH clone levels. GvH clones were found in recipient marrow; some appeared first in ileum or blood.

This CDR3 has 14 amino acids. Trimming left V 5 bases short and J 2 bases short, with 12 bases between. From germline, CDR1 is PRHDT and CDR2 FYEKMQ (reference sequence). Profiled with immunoSEQ multiplex PCR; TCRdb holds only in-frame clones, not every one. This sample has 70,000 to 95,000 clones, with over 80% found just once. The sequencing here drew on unstimulated CD8+ T cells sorted from spleen or lymph node cells, taken before transplant. The chain carries TRBV13 and TRBJ1-1; perhaps TRBD1 as D (5 bases). The receptor's source is a human donor who was the organ donor for an intestinal transplant. This chain's CDR3 is CASSPSGDNTEAFF. The DNA for the CDR3 is TGTGCCAGCAGCCCGTCGGGGGATAACACTGAAGCTTTCTTT.